The rows below give T cell receptor beta chains drawn from one sample of a study of beta chain features in type 1 diabetes. The repertoire was sequenced with immunoSEQ multiplex PCR; TCRdb's copy has only in-frame clones and lacks some. The table has roughly 300,000 clones, about a tenth seen once. Sequencing input: central memory CD4+ T cells from blood. These receptors were obtained from a man aged 25-45 years with type 1 diabetes. CDR3s include the opening cysteine and the closing phenylalanine or tryptophan. The D gene is left open where the match is weak. For some rows the clone size is stated as once, few or many, or as a class when expanded; others skip it.

>.|TRBV25-1|TRBJ1-2|.
CASSEEGRSGYTF
TGTGCCAGCAGTGAAGAAGGGAGGAGTGGCTACACCTTC
>.|TRBV6-5|TRBJ2-1|TRBD1
CASSSLGTGANNEQFF
TGTGCCAGCAGTTCCCTCGGGACAGGTGCTAACAATGAGCAGTTCTTC
>.|TRBV30|TRBJ2-3|.
CAWNRGGTDTQYF
TGTGCCTGGAACAGGGGGGGGACAGATACGCAGTATTTT
>few|TRBV28|TRBJ2-5|TRBD2
CASTGGTRSGTQYF
TGTGCCAGCACCGGGGGGACCCGCTCTGGCACCCAGTACTTC
>few|TRBV7-2|TRBJ2-3|TRBD2
CASSSDPGLAGGRGTQYF
TGTGCCAGCAGCTCAGATCCGGGACTAGCGGGGGGCCGAGGCACGCAGTATTTT
>.|TRBV6-1|TRBJ2-1|.
CASSEGDQGLQFF
TGTGCCAGCAGTGAAGGAGACCAGGGCCTGCAGTTCTTC
>few|TRBV7-9|TRBJ2-4|.
CASSFLSGVDIQYF
TGTGCCAGCAGCTTTCTGTCCGGGGTGGACATTCAGTACTTC
>.|TRBV11-2|TRBJ2-7|.
CASSPNYEQYF
TGTGCCAGCAGCCCGAACTACGAGCAGTACTTC
>few|TRBV5-4|TRBJ2-3|.
CASSGSDTQYF
TGTGCCAGCAGCGGGTCGGATACGCAGTATTTT
>many|TRBV19|TRBJ2-1|TRBD1
CASTRGKFF
TGTGCCAGTACCAGGGGGAAGTTCTTC
>once|TRBV6-1|TRBJ2-7|TRBD1
CASRLQGPSEQYF
TGTGCCAGCAGGTTACAGGGGCCGAGCGAGCAGTACTTC
>.|TRBV10-3|TRBJ2-7|TRBD2
CAISESGSGVDREQYF
TGTGCCATCAGTGAGTCTGGTAGCGGGGTAGACCGCGAGCAGTACTTC
>.|TRBV7-2|TRBJ1-4|.
CASSKLGTVNEKLFF
TGTGCCAGCAGCAAATTAGGAACCGTTAATGAAAAACTGTTTTTT
>few|TRBV29-1|TRBJ2-1|TRBD1
CSGSGQGWGEQFF
TGCAGCGGGTCTGGACAGGGATGGGGTGAGCAGTTCTTC
>.|TRBV30|TRBJ2-5|.
CAWSVGGLEETQYF
TGTGCCTGGAGTGTAGGGGGGCTAGAGGAGACCCAGTACTTC
>few|TRBV6-6|TRBJ2-5|TRBD2
CASSYRRGTSGGAQYF
TGTGCCAGCAGTTACAGGAGAGGGACTAGCGGGGGGGCCCAGTACTTC
>.|TRBV11-2|TRBJ2-5|.
CASSLGHQETQYF
TGTGCCAGCAGCCTAGGTCACCAAGAGACCCAGTACTTC
>.|TRBV7-2|TRBJ1-2|.
CASSLNSGANYGYTF
TGTGCCAGCAGCTTAAATTCGGGGGCTAACTATGGCTACACCTTC
>few|TRBV6-6|TRBJ1-1|TRBD1
CASGPTGAEAFF
TGTGCCAGCGGACCGACAGGGGCAGAAGCTTTCTTT
>many|TRBV6-6|TRBJ1-4|.
CASSYGVGKMFF
TGTGCCAGCAGTTACGGGGTAGGGAAGATGTTTTTT
>.|TRBV4-1|TRBJ2-1|TRBD1
CASSQENRGYNNEQFF
TGCGCCAGCAGCCAAGAGAACAGGGGGTATAACAATGAGCAGTTCTTC
>few|TRBV5-6|TRBJ2-7|TRBD1
CASSWTGVYEQYF
TGTGCCAGCAGCTGGACAGGGGTGTACGAGCAGTACTTC
>few|TRBV11-2|TRBJ1-1|TRBD1
CASSLVPDRWAFF
TGTGCCAGCAGCTTAGTGCCGGACAGGTGGGCTTTCTTT
>few|TRBV27|TRBJ2-3|.
CASSFQGTDTQYF
TGTGCCAGCAGTTTTCAAGGCACAGATACGCAGTATTTT
>once|TRBV19|TRBJ1-5|.
CASSTDNRPQHF
TGTGCCAGTAGTACCGACAATCGGCCCCAGCATTTT
>.|TRBV18|TRBJ2-7|.
CASSPPGVDYEQYF
TGTGCCAGCTCACCGCCTGGGGTCGACTACGAGCAGTACTTC
>few|TRBV9|TRBJ1-2|TRBD1
CASSVRGQGIGYTF
TGTGCCAGCAGCGTAAGGGGACAGGGTATAGGGTACACCTTC
>few|TRBV2|TRBJ1-2|TRBD1
CASSSKTGGSHGYTF
TGTGCCAGCAGTAGTAAGACAGGGGGCTCCCATGGCTACACCTTC